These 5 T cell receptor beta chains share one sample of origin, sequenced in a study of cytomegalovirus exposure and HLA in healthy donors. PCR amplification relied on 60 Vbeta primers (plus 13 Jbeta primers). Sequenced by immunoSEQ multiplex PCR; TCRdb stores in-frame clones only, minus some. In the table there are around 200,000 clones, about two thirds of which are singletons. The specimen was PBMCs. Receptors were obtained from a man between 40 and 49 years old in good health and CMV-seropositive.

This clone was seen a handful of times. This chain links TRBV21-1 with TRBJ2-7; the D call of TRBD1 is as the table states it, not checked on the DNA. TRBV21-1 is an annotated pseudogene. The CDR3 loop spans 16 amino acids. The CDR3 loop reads CASSPGQGWVSYEQYF. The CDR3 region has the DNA TGTGCCAGCAGCCCGGGACAGGGATGGGTCTCCTACGAGCAGTACTTC.

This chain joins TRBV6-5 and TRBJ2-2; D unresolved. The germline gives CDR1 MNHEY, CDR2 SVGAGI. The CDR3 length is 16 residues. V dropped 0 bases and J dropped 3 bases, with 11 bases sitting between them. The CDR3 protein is CASSYSINRDTGELFF. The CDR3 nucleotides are TGTGCCAGCAGTTACTCGATAAACAGAGACACCGGGGAGCTGTTTTTT.

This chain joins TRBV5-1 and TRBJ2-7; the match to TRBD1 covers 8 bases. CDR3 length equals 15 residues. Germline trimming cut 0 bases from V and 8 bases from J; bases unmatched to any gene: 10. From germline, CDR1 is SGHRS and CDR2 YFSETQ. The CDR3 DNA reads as TGCGCCAGCAGCTTGGCCGGGACAGGTAGTTCCCAGCAGTACTTC. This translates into CASSLAGTGSSQQYF.

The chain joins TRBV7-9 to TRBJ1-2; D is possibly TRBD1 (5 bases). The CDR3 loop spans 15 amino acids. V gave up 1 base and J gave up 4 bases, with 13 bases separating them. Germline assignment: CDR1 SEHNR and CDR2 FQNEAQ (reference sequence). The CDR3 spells CASSLVSGGGYGYTF. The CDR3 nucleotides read TGTGCCAGCAGCTTAGTGTCGGGGGGTGGCTATGGCTACACCTTC.

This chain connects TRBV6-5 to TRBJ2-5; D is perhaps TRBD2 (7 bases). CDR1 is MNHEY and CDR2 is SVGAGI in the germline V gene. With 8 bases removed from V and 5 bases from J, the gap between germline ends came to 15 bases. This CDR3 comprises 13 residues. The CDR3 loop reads CASSRGGAETQYF. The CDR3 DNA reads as TGTGCCAGCTCGAGGGGGGGCGCGGAGACCCAGTACTTC.